Following are 18 T cell receptor beta chains from one sample sequenced in a study of blood T cell repertoires in COVID-19. Measured with immunoSEQ multiplex PCR; TCRdb has only the in-frame clones, and not every one. The sample has about 65,000 clones, around four fifths seen once. Sequenced input: peripheral blood. These receptors were taken from a human donor in a cohort sampled during active COVID-19.

The chain recombines TRBV5-1 with TRBJ2-5; TRBD1 matches at 8 bases. V gave up 0 bases and J gave up 5 bases; unmatched junction bases: 6. The CDR3 spans 15 residues. The germline CDR1 and CDR2 sequences are SGHRS and YFSETQ. CDR3 nucleotides: TGCGCCAGCAGCTTGGCCGCGGGACAGGCGGAGACCCAGTACTTC. Amino acids: CASSLAAGQAETQYF.

The chain is built from TRBV7-2 and TRBJ2-1; D is possibly TRBD2 (7 bases). Germline V gives CDR1 SGHTA, CDR2 FQGNSA. Trimming left V 2 bases short and J 9 bases short, with 17 bases between. The CDR3 consists of 15 residues. The CDR3 DNA sequence: TGTGCCAGCAGCTTATCCCGGGGGGCGATAAGTGAGCAGTTCTTC. Its protein is CASSLSRGAISEQFF.

CDR3 DNA: TGTGCCAGCAGCTTAGATGGGACACCGAACACTGAAGCTTTCTTT. Translation: CASSLDGTPNTEAFF. The chain uses TRBV7-6 and TRBJ1-1; tentative D call: TRBD1 (6 bases). Germline V gene lookup returns CDR1 SGHVS and CDR2 FNYEAQ. The CDR3 has 15 amino acids. V dropped 1 base and J dropped 1 base, with 10 bases sitting between them.

V is TRBV18 and J is TRBJ1-6; D might be TRBD1 (6 bases). The CDR3 contains 13 residues. In germline, CDR1 is KGHSH, CDR2 LQKENI. The V end was cut by 5 bases, the J end by 10 bases, with 12 bases between. This chain's CDR3 is CASSAGGESPLHF. The CDR3, as DNA: TGTGCCAGCTCAGCGGGGGGCGAATCACCCCTCCACTTT.

The chain uses TRBV28 and TRBJ2-3; no clear D gene. Germline V CDR1 and CDR2: MDHEN, SYDVKM. V was clipped by 2 bases and J by 0 bases, with 6 bases between them. This CDR3 spans 14 amino acids. The CDR3, as DNA: TGTGCCAGCAGTTTAGCAGGAAGCACAGATACGCAGTATTTT. This gives the protein CASSLAGSTDTQYF.

This clone was observed a single time. Germline is not matched at one junction end, which may reflect a read error. This chain links TRBV5-1 with TRBJ2-3, with 9 positions matching TRBD1. Germline V gives CDR1 SGHRS, CDR2 YFSETQ. The CDR3 sequence is 15 residues long. The CDR3 nucleotides are TGCGCCAGCTGCTTGGACAGGGGTGGCACAGATACGCAGTATTTT. Amino acids: CASCLDRGGTDTQYF.

This clone was detected only once. J is TRBJ1-2 and V is TRBV15; D remains unclear. The CDR3 spans 15 residues. Germline V gives CDR1 LNHNV, CDR2 YYDKDF (reference sequence). V was clipped by 0 bases and J by 4 bases, with 12 bases between them. CDR3 DNA sequence: TGTGCCACCAGCAGAGATCGTCGGCGGCGCTATGGCTACACCTTC. This translates into CATSRDRRRRYGYTF.

V usage is TRBV7-9 and J usage is TRBJ1-2; D possibly corresponds to TRBD1 (5 bases). This CDR3 is built from 14 residues. CDR1 and CDR2 from the germline V gene are SEHNR and FQNEAQ (reference sequence). V dropped 5 bases and J dropped 2 bases, with 12 bases sitting between them. The CDR3 spells CASSRTGGNYGYTF. CDR3 sequence (DNA): TGTGCCAGCAGCCGTACAGGTGGCAACTATGGCTACACCTTC.

This chain connects TRBV7-9 to TRBJ1-1; possible D gene TRBD1, 5 bases. Germline CDR1 is SEHNR and CDR2 is FQNEAQ (reference sequence). Trimming cost V 4 bases and J 1 base, with 10 bases left between them. The CDR3 length is 14 residues. CDR3 loop: CASSSTGPNTEAFF. Here the CDR3 DNA reads TGTGCCAGCAGCTCCACAGGCCCGAACACTGAAGCTTTCTTT.

This chain connects TRBV28 to TRBJ2-2; weak D call: TRBD2 (5 bases). The V end lost 10 bases, the J end lost 4 bases, and 16 bases lay between the germline ends. Germline lookup yields CDR1 MDHEN and CDR2 SYDVKM. This CDR3 spans 14 amino acids. CDR3 in amino acids: CATTGSRGTGELFF. In nucleotides, the CDR3 is TGTGCCACCACCGGCTCCCGGGGCACCGGGGAGCTGTTTTTT.

This clone was seen once. V gene TRBV7-2 combines with J gene TRBJ1-2; TRBD1 matches at 7 bases. This CDR3 has 14 amino acids. Germline V CDR1 and CDR2: SGHTA, FQGNSA. The ends lost 5 bases at V and 4 bases at J; junction bases unmatched: 7. The CDR3 reads CASSTGQTTYGYTF. CDR3 in DNA: TGTGCCAGCAGCACGGGACAGACCACCTATGGCTACACCTTC.

The V call is TRBV2, the J call TRBJ1-1, with a weak D call TRBD1 (5 bases). CDR1 and CDR2 from the germline V gene are SNHLY and FYNNEI. This CDR3 spans 14 amino acids. The germline V and J ends were trimmed by 2 bases and 6 bases, with 13 bases remaining between them. CDR3 coding DNA: TGTGCCAGCAGTGAACGAAGGGGAGGACCTGAAGCTTTCTTT. This translates into CASSERRGGPEAFF.

The J gene is TRBJ1-2, the V gene TRBV5-1, with D unresolved. The CDR3 is 14 residues long. Germline V gene lookup returns CDR1 SGHRS and CDR2 YFSETQ. V shed 6 bases and J shed 4 bases, with 16 bases lying between them. The CDR3 sequence: CASMPNPQFYGYTF. CDR3 sequence (DNA): TGCGCCAGCATGCCAAACCCTCAGTTCTATGGCTACACCTTC. The variable domain in full, with the rest retrieved from reference TRBV5-1 and TRBJ1-2, is KAGVTQTPRYLIKTRGQQVTLSCSPISGHRSVSWYQQTPGQGLQFLFEYFSETQRNKGNFPGRFSGRQFSNSRSEMNVSTLELGDSALYLCASMPNPQFYGYTFGSGTRLTVV.

The genes are TRBV3-1 (or the pseudogene TRBV3-2) and TRBJ2-5; tentative D call: TRBD2 (5 bases). Germline loops: CDR1 LGHDT, CDR2 YNNKEL (reference sequence). V shed 1 base and J shed 2 bases, with 8 bases lying between them. The CDR3 spans 14 residues. CDR3 DNA sequence: TGTGCCAGCAGCCAAGCTGGGGAGCAAGAGACCCAGTACTTC. It encodes CASSQAGEQETQYF.

By share, this clone counts as large. The rearrangement uses TRBV28 and TRBJ2-7, with D unresolved. With 10 bases removed from V and 3 bases from J, the gap between germline ends came to 16 bases. Germline V lookup: CDR1 MDHEN, CDR2 SYDVKM. CDR3 length: 13 residues. Here the CDR3 DNA reads TGTGCCACCTCCGTGGGCCTTAACTACGAGCAGTACTTC. This codes for CATSVGLNYEQYF. Filled out from reference TRBV28 and TRBJ2-7, the complete variable domain reads DVKVTQSSRYLVKRTGEKVFLECVQDMDHENMFWYRQDPGLGLRLIYFSYDVKMKEKGDIPEGYSVSREKKERFSLILESASTNQTSMYLCATSVGLNYEQYFGPGTRLTVT.

This chain links TRBV6-2 or TRBV6-3 with TRBJ2-1, with 9 positions matching TRBD1. The CDR3 has 15 residues. Germline V gene lookup returns CDR1 MNHEY and CDR2 SVGEGT. The ends lost 2 bases at V and 6 bases at J; junction bases unmatched: 5. The CDR3 bases are TGTGCCAGCAGTTACGACAGGGGGTCGTTCAATGAGCAGTTCTTC. As protein: CASSYDRGSFNEQFF.

This rearrangement joins TRBV11-2 to TRBJ2-7, with 9 bases identical to TRBD1. V lost 6 bases, J lost 4 bases, and 13 bases stayed unmatched. The CDR3 is 16 residues long. Germline CDR1 is SGHAT and CDR2 is FQNNGV. The CDR3 DNA sequence: TGTGCCAGCAGGCGCTACCGGACAGGGGAGCGATACGAGCAGTACTTC. Amino acid sequence: CASRRYRTGERYEQYF.

This chain joins TRBV4-1 and TRBJ2-7; 9 nucleotides align to TRBD2. V lost 3 bases and J lost 6; bases outside the gene matches: 9. This CDR3 is built from 15 residues. The germline CDR1 and CDR2 sequences are MGHRA and YSYEKL. The DNA of the CDR3 is TGCGCCAGCAGCCAGATTGCGGGGGGGCGGGCCGAGCAGTACTTC. Encoded protein: CASSQIAGGRAEQYF.